This record looks at one T cell receptor beta chain sequence and its context. These data belong to a study of blood T cell repertoires in COVID-19. CDR1 and CDR2 (germline): SGHRS, YFSETQ. The CDR3 consists of 14 residues. V gave up 5 bases and J gave up 0 bases, with 12 bases separating them. Grouping used clinical history reported by participants in a survey and questionnaire. The table came from immunoSEQ multiplex PCR; TCRdb's copy has only in-frame clones and leaves some out. The sample has about 250,000 clones; roughly 85% are singletons. This receptor was taken from a man in his forties who had been exposed to COVID-19. The sequencing input was PBMCs or T cells enriched from blood (not recorded which). The gene calls are TRBV5-1 and TRBJ2-7, with TRBD2 as a possible D gene (6 bases). CDR3 protein: CASRVRGSSYEQYF. As DNA, the CDR3 is TGCGCCAGCAGAGTACGGGGGAGCTCCTACGAGCAGTACTTC.